The text below deals with one T cell receptor beta chain. Its antigen is not identified. The record originates from a study of shared clonotypes between healthy human individuals. Study observations and caveats: Shared across a handful of donors were about 4.8% of the naive CD4 clonotypes.

TCRdb's copy holds only in-frame clones and misses some; the assay was immunoSEQ multiplex PCR. Among roughly 1,000,000 clones listed, approximately 80% were seen once. Participating donors were healthy, HIV-negative adults free of recent acute infections or vaccinations. The clonotype comes from a man aged 18 to 29 in good health. Some clones in this sample may be carry-over from other donors' samples. Source material: memory CD4+ T cells from PBMCs. Subset described: CD45RA-negative fraction.

CDR3 amino acids: CASSLAQGETQYF. In DNA form, the CDR3 reads TGTGCCAGCAGCTTAGCCCAGGGAGAGACCCAGTACTTC. The rearrangement uses TRBV7-7 and TRBJ2-5, with a tentative D call TRBD1 (5 bases). The germline V gene has CDR1 SSHAT and CDR2 FNYEAQ (reference sequence). The V and J ends lost 0 bases and 4 bases respectively, with 6 bases between them. This CDR3 has 13 residues. Drawing the rest from reference TRBV7-7 and TRBJ2-5, the complete variable domain is GAGVSQSPRYKVTKRGQDVTLRCDPISSHATLYWYQQALGQGPEFLTYFNYEAQPDKSGLPSDRFSAERPEGSISTLTIQRTEQRDSAMYRCASSLAQGETQYFGPGTRLLVL.